This T cell receptor beta chain is drawn from a study of CD8 T cells in ankylosing spondylitis. Via MiXCR, TCRdb re-called the 5' RACE reads, giving one row per CDR3 protein. The sample consists of 130,000 or so distinct CDR3 sequences, roughly 18% of them appearing once. On this clonotype: Antigen unknown.

Broader study findings: Disease-linked clones had a CD8+ phenotype and relatively low frequency in peripheral blood. For ankylosing spondylitis blood, a TCR beta motif of under 10 highly homologous variants appeared characteristic.

This receptor was obtained from a male donor with ankylosing spondylitis. Sequencing input: blood, either unsorted or a sorted T cell fraction (not recorded which).

As DNA, the CDR3 is TGTGCCAGCAAACCCTCCAGCTCCTACAATGAGCAGTTCTTC. The encoded protein is CASKPSSSYNEQFF. The rearrangement joins TRBV25-1 to TRBJ2-1; no definite D call. CDR1 is MGHDK, CDR2 SYGVNS, per germline. Between the trimmed V and J ends, which lost 7 bases and 0 bases, there was a span of 10 bases. The CDR3 extends over 14 amino acids.